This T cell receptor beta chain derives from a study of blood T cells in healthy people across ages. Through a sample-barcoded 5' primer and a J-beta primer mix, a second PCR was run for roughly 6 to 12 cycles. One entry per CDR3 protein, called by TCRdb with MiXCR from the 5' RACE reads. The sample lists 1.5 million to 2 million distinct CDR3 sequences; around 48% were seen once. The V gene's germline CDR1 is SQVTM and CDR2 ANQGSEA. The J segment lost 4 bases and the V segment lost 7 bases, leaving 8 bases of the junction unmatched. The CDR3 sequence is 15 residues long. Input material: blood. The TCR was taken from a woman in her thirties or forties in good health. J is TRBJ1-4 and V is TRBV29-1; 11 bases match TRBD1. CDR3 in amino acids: CSAEGTGGDNEKLFF. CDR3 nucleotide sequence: TGCAGCGCTGAGGGGACAGGGGGTGATAATGAAAAACTGTTTTTT.